The T cell receptor beta chain described here comes from a study of tumor-infiltrating lymphocytes in primary liver carcinoma. Study details: Spanning 30 to 69 years of age, the patients were men and women. There were tumors of stage T1-T3 N0M0, each 4.2 to 10 cm across.

On this clonotype itself: Its antigen is unknown.

Regarding the study as a whole: Among the pair types, tumor region pairs showed more overlap than tumor-adjacent and tumor-blood pairs.

The source of the blood RNA was unsorted whole blood, and germline DNA was extracted as well. The study enrolled treatment-naive patients with chronic HBV infection. The input was 450 to 550 ng total RNA; TCR beta cDNA was made from it with a constant-region primer. Employing slightly modified ARM-PCR, three nested multiplex PCR rounds were run, and these gave rise to the TCR beta libraries. TCRdb re-called the multiplex PCR reads through MiXCR, storing one row per CDR3 protein. The top ten clones hold roughly 7% of a sample with about 200,000 distinct CDR3 sequences, around three fifths of them seen once. This sequence originates from an older woman with primary liver carcinoma and hepatitis B virus infection. Specimen: peripheral blood.

DNA for the CDR3: TGTGCCAGCAACATAGAGGGGAACACTGAAGCTTTCTTT. Translating it yields CASNIEGNTEAFF. The V and J genes are TRBV11-2 and TRBJ1-1; no firm D call. The CDR3 runs 13 residues. V was trimmed by 7 bases and J by 1 base, leaving 10 bases between them. The germline V gene encodes CDR1 SGHAT and CDR2 FQNNGV.